This TCR beta chain comes out of a study of T cells in Graves' hyperthyroidism and ophthalmopathy. This clonotype was observed at least ten times. It was RNA transcripts that yielded the amplified TCR beta CDR3 regions. During a first-round RT-PCR of the TCR CDR3, the HTBI primer set was used. TCRdb re-called the multiplex PCR reads with MiXCR, one entry per CDR3 protein. The profile shows around 720,000 distinct CDR3 sequences, approximately 40% of them singletons. Input material: blood. This clonotype was obtained from a woman between 40 and 55 years old with Graves' hyperthyroidism.

The CDR3 nucleotides read TGTGCCAGCAGTTACTTCAGGAGCAATCAGCCCCAGCATTTT. This codes for CASSYFRSNQPQHF. The chain is built from TRBV6-6 and TRBJ1-5; D uncertain. The CDR3 consists of 14 residues. The germline gives CDR1 MNHNY, CDR2 SVGAGI (reference sequence). Trimming cost V 1 base and J 1 base, with 5 bases left between them.